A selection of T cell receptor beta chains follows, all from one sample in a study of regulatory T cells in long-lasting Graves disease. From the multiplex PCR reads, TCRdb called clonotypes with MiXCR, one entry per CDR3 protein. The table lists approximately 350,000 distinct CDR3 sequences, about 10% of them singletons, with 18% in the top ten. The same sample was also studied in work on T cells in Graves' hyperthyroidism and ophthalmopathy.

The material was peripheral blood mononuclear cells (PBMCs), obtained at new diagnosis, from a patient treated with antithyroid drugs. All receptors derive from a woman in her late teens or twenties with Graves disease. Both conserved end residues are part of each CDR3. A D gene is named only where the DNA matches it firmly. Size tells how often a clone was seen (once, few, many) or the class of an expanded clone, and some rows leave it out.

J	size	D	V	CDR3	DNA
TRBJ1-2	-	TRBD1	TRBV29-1	CSAGEGAVGYGYTF	TGCAGCGCTGGGGAGGGGGCAGTTGGCTATGGCTACACCTTC
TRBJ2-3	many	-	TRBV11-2	CASSLRLTTDTQYF	TGTGCCAGCAGCTTAAGACTCACCACAGATACGCAGTATTTT
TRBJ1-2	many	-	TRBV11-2	CASSYGMGRTHPPVGYTF	TGTGCCAGCAGCTACGGTATGGGACGGACACATCCCCCTGTAGGCTACACCTTC
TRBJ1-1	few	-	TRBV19	CASSMFGREDTKAFF	TGTGCCAGTAGTATGTTTGGCAGGGAGGACACTAAAGCTTTCTTT
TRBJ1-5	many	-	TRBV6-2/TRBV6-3	CASSYMPGHTRDSNQPQHF	TGTGCCAGCAGTTACATGCCGGGGCATACCAGGGATAGCAATCAGCCCCAGCATTTT
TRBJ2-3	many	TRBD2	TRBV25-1	CASSENLLQTSGRSTDTQYF	TGTGCCAGCAGTGAAAACCTATTACAGACTAGCGGGAGGTCCACAGATACGCAGTATTTT
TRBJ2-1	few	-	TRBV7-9	CASSRQLGRKQFF	TGTGCCAGCAGCCGACAACTAGGCAGGAAACAGTTCTTC
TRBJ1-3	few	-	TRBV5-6	CASSPDGRTGNTIYF	TGTGCCAGCAGCCCCGACGGGAGGACTGGAAACACCATATATTTT
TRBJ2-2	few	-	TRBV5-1	CASSLDWYTGELFF	TGCGCCAGCAGCTTGGATTGGTACACCGGGGAGCTGTTTTTT
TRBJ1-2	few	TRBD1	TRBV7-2	CASSHRGGLGGYTF	TGTGCCAGCAGCCACAGGGGGGGGCTCGGTGGCTACACCTTC
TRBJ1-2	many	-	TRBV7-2	CASSPYGALYGYTF	TGTGCCAGCAGCCCCTATGGGGCCCTCTATGGCTACACCTTC
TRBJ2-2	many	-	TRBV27	CASSWYGANTGELFF	TGTGCCAGCAGTTGGTACGGAGCGAACACCGGGGAGCTGTTTTTT
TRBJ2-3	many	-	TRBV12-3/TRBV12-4	CASSLSFGGTDTQYF	TGTGCCAGCAGTTTATCTTTTGGCGGCACAGATACGCAGTATTTT
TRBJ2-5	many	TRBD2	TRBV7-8	CASSSRLAGMETQYF	TGTGCCAGCAGCTCTAGACTAGCGGGGATGGAGACCCAGTACTTC
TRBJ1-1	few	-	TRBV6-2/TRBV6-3	CASSWAWSNMNTEAFF	TGTGCCAGCAGTTGGGCCTGGAGCAACATGAACACTGAAGCTTTCTTT
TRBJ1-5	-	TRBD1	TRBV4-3	CASSQDSITGVGQPQHF	TGCGCCAGCAGCCAAGATTCAATAACAGGGGTAGGTCAGCCCCAGCATTTT